Detailed here is one T cell receptor beta chain. Its antigen remains unidentified. No base quality values were provided; no much bigger clone lies one nucleotide off. Donors were healthy HIV-negative adults with no recently reported acute infections or vaccinations. Only Caucasian adults living in Nashville, Tennessee, USA were represented among the donors. CD4+ T cells were enriched by magnetic negative selection, after which naive cells were positively selected on CD45RA and the negative fraction was taken as the memory subset. After blood collection by leukapheresis, PBMCs were isolated using Ficoll-Histopaque density gradient centrifugation and then cryopreserved in the vapor phase of liquid nitrogen. Analytical flow cytometry was used to check the purity and quantity of every magnetically sorted T cell population. Each sorted fraction had its genomic DNA isolated and then quantified by UV absorbance on a Nanodrop 2000c.

Taken from cysteine to phenylalanine, the CDR3 has 17 residues. The only DNA kept is the CDR3, 51 bases in frame from the first base. Looking up the germline V gene yields CDR1 SGHVS and CDR2 FQNEAQ. Here V drops 5 bases and J drops 2 bases, and the junction holds 14 bases not matched to any gene. The data belong to a study of shared clonotypes between healthy human individuals (TCRdb year 2020). Describing the broader study: The cohort included a few men and a couple of women between 18 and 49 years of age. For each donor, CD4 naive and CD4 memory were each run on three plates, CD8 naive on two plates, and CD8 memory on one plate. The study deeply sequenced blood TCR repertoires of about 5 healthy adults to estimate repertoire size and the extent of clonotype sharing between individuals. To increase sequencing depth and limit assay-specific biases, TCR repertoire library preparation and sequencing were carried out by different laboratories using diverse techniques. Per donor, leukapheresis produced somewhere between about 0.94 and 10 billion PBMCs. Overall study outcomes, separate from this receptor: Because the study included only a small number of donors, the genetic and exposure-history diversity represented was limited. Even with the large sequencing depth, rarefaction of the sorted-subset datasets indicated that sequencing was incomplete. Estimated clonotype richness was generally larger for naive than for memory subsets. Based on pairwise subsampling, the degree of clonotype sharing among donors was expected to be affected by sequencing depth. Sampling was restricted to blood, and TCR repertoires in tissue are likely to differ from TCR repertoires in blood. Roughly 5% of naive CD4, 3% to 3.5% of naive CD8, approximately 2.2% of memory CD4, and about 0.4% of memory CD8 clonotypes were shared across several donors. Compared with non-shared clonotypes, clonotypes shared by all four sorted-subset donors had higher generation probabilities.

Using the deep immunoSEQ assay, multiplex PCR amplified TCR CDR3 regions from genomic DNA. Genomic DNA extracted from each cell subset was distributed evenly over all wells of several immunoSEQ 96-well plates, and each plate served as one replicate. Each replicate PCR for sorted subsets received about 180 ng genomic DNA, equal to about 30,000 T cell genomes. The purified libraries were quantified using a Qubit 3.0 fluorometer, sized with a Bioanalyzer 2100, and then quantified again using the KAPA Library Quantification kit. Each immunoSEQ 96-well plate was sequenced on its own single-read 150-cycle Illumina NextSeq 550 flow cell. On the authors' methods: Because only junctional sequences without quality scores were contained in the immunoSEQ output, filtering matching that applied to full-length reads could not be performed. Sequences were annotated with PyIR, a Python wrapper for IgBLAST v1.9, using IMGT germline references to assign V/J genes and CDR3. Reads with weak V/J assignments (E-value above 1e-6), missing CDR3, stop codons, out-of-frame junctions, or ambiguous translated residues were removed. V3J clonotypes were defined as sequences sharing an identical inferred V gene, J gene, and CDR3 amino acid sequence. The percentage overlap between two repertoires was calculated by dividing the number of shared unique clonotypes by the size of the smaller repertoire. Three approaches were used to assess repertoire richness: RTK rarefaction, the Chao1 estimator, and Recon v2.1 estimates of unobserved clonotypes. OLGA was used to compute generation probabilities for all TCRbeta clonotypes that the gDNA method yielded from a handful of donors. TCRdb holds this immuneACCESS table with in-frame rearrangements only. Some clones are missing; in checked studies, unresolved V genes explain under half, and the rest has no known cause. V and J calls and clone size are as listed in that table; D and trimming were resolved from the DNA. Within this sample are 1,500,000 or so clones, with approximately 98.5% of them counted one time only. The ten largest clonotypes hold roughly 0.35% of the sample.

Sequenced input: naive CD4+ T cells sorted from blood. What the cell subset or site label conveys for this sample: CD45RA+ positively selected. The clonotype was recovered from a man in his thirties or forties in good health. The chain couples TRBV7-8 to TRBJ2-7, with 8 bases aligning to TRBD1. The CDR3 protein sequence reads: CASSPLILRDRPYEQYF. The sequenced DNA is TGTGCCAGCAGCCCACTTATCCTCCGGGACAGGCCCTACGAGCAGTACTTC.